This T cell receptor (beta chain) derives from a study of blood T cell repertoires in COVID-19. The wider study: The United States, Italy and Spain were the sources of the acute and convalescent COVID-19 samples. T cells, B-cell-depleted T cells, or PBMCs provided the cDNA or gDNA that served as material.

Clones were sequenced by immunoSEQ multiplex PCR, and TCRdb holds only the in-frame ones, with some missing. The sample includes about 55,000 clones, more than 60% of them seen just once. The V gene's germline CDR1 is MGHRA and CDR2 YSYEKL. Trimming stripped 1 base from V and 6 bases from J, with 18 bases between. This CDR3 region has 17 residues. V gene TRBV4-1 combines with J gene TRBJ2-2, with D possibly being TRBD2 (7 bases). The receptor's source is a woman aged 70-85 years with acute or convalescent COVID-19. The material sequenced was peripheral blood. For the CDR3, the DNA is TGCGCCAGCAGCCAAGTTGGGAGGGGGGGACCTTCCGGGGAGCTGTTTTTT. Residues: CASSQVGRGGPSGELFF.